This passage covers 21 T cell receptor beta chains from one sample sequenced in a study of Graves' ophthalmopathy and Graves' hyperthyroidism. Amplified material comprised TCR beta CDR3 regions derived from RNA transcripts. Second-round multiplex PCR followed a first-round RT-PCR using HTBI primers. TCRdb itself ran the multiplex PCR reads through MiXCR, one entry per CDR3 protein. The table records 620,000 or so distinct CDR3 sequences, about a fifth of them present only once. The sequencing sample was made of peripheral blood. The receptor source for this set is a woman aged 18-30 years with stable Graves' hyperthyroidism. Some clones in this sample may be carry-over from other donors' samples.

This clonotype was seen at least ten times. The CDR3 sequence: CASSYPYRPNYGYTF. The CDR3 nucleotides read TGTGCCAGCAGCTACCCCTACAGGCCAAACTATGGCTACACCTTC. This rearrangement joins TRBV7-9 to TRBJ1-2, with D perhaps matching TRBD1 (5 bases). CDR1 is SEHNR and CDR2 is FQNEAQ in the germline V gene (reference sequence). This CDR3 has 15 amino acids. Between the trimmed V and J ends, which lost 4 bases and 2 bases, there was a span of 14 bases. The entire variable domain, with the rest obtained from reference TRBV7-9 and TRBJ1-2, is as follows: DTGVSQNPRHKITKRGQNVTFRCDPISEHNRLYWYRQTLGQGPEFLTYFQNEAQLEKSRLLSDRFSAERPKGSFSTLEIQRTEQGDSAMYLCASSYPYRPNYGYTFGSGTRLTVV.

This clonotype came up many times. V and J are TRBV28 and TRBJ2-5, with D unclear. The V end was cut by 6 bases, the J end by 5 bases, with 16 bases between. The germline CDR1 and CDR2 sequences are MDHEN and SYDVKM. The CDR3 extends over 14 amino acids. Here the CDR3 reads CASSNGVRRETQYF. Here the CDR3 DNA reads TGTGCCAGCAGCAACGGTGTTCGGCGGGAGACCCAGTACTTC.

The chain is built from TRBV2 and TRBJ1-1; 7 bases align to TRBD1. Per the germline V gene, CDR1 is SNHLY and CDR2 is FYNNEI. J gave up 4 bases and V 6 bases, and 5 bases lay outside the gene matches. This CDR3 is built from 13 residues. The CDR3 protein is CASSEDRFTEAFF. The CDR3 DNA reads TGTGCCAGCAGCGAGGACAGGTTCACTGAAGCTTTCTTT.

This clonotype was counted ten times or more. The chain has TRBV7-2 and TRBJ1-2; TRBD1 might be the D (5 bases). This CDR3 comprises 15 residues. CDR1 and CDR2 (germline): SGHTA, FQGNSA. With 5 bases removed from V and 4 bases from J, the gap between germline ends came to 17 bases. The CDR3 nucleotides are TGTGCCAGCAGCCTAATATACACAGGTCCCTATGGCTACACCTTC. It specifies CASSLIYTGPYGYTF.

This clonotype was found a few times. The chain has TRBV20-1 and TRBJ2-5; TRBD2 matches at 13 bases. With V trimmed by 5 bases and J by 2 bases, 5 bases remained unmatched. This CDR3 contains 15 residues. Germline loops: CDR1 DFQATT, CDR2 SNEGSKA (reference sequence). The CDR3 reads CSAWTSGGFQETQYF. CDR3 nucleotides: TGCAGTGCTTGGACTAGCGGGGGTTTTCAAGAGACCCAGTACTTC.

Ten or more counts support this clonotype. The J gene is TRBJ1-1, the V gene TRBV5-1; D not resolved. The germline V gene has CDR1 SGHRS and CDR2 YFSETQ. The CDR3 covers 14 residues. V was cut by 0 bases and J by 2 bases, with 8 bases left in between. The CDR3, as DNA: TGCGCCAGCAGCTTGGAATGGGTCAACACTGAAGCTTTCTTT. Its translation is CASSLEWVNTEAFF.

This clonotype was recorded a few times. The DNA for the CDR3 is TGTGCCACCAGTAGGACACCGGGTAACGGTGGCTACACCTTC. This sequence encodes CATSRTPGNGGYTF. The V call is TRBV15, the J call TRBJ1-2, with D perhaps matching TRBD1 (5 bases). Trimming stripped 6 bases from V and 7 bases from J, with 18 bases between. CDR3 size: 14 residues. Germline V CDR1 and CDR2: LNHNV, YYDKDF (reference sequence).

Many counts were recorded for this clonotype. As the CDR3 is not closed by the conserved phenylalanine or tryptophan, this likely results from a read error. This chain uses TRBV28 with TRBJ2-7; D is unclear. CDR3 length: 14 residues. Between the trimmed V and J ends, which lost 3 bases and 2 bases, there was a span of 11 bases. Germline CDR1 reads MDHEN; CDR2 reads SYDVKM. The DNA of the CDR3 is TGTGCCAGCAGTTTTCGGCAGGTTCCCTACGAGCAGTACCTC. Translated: CASSFRQVPYEQYL.

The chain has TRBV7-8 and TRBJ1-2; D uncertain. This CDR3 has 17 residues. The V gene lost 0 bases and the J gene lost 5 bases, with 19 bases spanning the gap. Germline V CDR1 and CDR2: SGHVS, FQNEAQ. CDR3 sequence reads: CASSLAVTPTPRYGYTF. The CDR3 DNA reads TGTGCCAGCAGCTTAGCCGTTACCCCTACCCCGAGGTATGGCTACACCTTC.

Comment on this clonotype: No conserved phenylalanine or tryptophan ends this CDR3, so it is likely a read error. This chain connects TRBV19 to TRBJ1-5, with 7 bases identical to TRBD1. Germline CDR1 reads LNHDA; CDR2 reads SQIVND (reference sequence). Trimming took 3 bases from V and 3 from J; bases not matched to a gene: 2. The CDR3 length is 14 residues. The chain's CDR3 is CASSITGDNQPQHL. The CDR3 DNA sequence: TGTGCCAGTAGTATTACAGGGGACAATCAGCCCCAGCATTTG.

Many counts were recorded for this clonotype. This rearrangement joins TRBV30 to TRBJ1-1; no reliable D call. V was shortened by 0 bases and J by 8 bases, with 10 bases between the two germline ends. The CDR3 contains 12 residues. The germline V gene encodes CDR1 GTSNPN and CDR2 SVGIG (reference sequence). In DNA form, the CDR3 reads TGTGCCTGGAGTGTGGGTGTGGGGGAAGCTTTCTTT. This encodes CAWSVGVGEAFF.

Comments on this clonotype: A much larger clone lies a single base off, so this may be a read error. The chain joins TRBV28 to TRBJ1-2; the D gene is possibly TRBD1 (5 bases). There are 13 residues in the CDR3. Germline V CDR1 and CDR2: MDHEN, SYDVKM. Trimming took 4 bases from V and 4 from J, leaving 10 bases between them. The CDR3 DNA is TGTGCCAGCAGTTACGGGGGGACCTATGGCTACACCTTC. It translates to CASSYGGTYGYTF.

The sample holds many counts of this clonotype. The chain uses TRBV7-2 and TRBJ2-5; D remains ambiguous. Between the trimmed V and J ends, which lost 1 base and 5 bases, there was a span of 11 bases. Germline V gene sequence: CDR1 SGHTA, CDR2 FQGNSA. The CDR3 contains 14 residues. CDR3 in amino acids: CASSLGQLRETQYF. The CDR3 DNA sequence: TGTGCCAGCAGCTTAGGGCAGCTTCGGGAGACCCAGTACTTC.

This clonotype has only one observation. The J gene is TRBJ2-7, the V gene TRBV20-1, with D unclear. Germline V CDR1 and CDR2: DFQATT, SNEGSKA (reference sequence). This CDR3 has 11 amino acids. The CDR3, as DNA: TGCCGAAGCTGGTTCCCTACCGAGCAGTACTTC. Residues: CRSWFPTEQYF.

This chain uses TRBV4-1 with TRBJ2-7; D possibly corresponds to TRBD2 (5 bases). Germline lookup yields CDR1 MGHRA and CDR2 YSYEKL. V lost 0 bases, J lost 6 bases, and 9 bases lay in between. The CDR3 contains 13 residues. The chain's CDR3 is CASSQDLGVEQYF. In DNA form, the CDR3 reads TGCGCCAGCAGCCAAGATCTCGGGGTCGAGCAGTACTTC.

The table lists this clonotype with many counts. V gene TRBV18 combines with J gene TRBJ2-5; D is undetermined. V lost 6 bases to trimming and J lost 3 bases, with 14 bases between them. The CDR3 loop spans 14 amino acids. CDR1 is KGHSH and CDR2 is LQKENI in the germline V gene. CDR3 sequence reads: CASSPRRAEETQYF. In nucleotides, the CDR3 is TGTGCCAGCTCCCCAAGAAGGGCGGAAGAGACCCAGTACTTC.

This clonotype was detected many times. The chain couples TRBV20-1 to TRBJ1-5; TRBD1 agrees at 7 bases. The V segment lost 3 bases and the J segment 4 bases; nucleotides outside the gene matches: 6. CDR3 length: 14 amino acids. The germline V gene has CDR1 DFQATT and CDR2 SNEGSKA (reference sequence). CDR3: CSASSGTANQPQHF. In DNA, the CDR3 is TGCAGTGCTAGTTCCGGGACAGCGAATCAGCCCCAGCATTTT.

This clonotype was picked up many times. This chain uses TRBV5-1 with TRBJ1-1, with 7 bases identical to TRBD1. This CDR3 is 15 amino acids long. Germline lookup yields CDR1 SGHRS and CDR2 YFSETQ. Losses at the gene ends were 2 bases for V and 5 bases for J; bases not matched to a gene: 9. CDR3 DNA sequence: TGCGCCAGCAGCTTAAGACAGGGCGGTCTAACTGAAGCTTTCTTT. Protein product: CASSLRQGGLTEAFF. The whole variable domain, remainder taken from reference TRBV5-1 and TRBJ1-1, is KAGVTQTPRYLIKTRGQQVTLSCSPISGHRSVSWYQQTPGQGLQFLFEYFSETQRNKGNFPGRFSGRQFSNSRSEMNVSTLELGDSALYLCASSLRQGGLTEAFFGQGTRLTVV.

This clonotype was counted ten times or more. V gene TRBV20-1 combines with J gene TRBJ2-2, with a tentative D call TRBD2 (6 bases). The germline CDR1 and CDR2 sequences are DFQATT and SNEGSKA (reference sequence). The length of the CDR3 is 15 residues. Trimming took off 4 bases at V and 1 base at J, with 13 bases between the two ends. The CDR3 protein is CSATQVEGNTGELFF. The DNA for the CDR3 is TGCAGTGCTACCCAGGTGGAGGGGAACACCGGGGAGCTGTTTTTT.

CDR3 protein: CATSYGTGELFF. The CDR3 bases are TGTGCCACCAGTTACGGAACCGGGGAGCTGTTTTTT. The rearrangement links TRBV24-1 to TRBJ2-2; no clear D. CDR1 and CDR2 (germline): KGHDR, SFDVKD. V was pared by 6 bases and J by 5 bases, with 6 bases between. This CDR3 region has 12 residues.

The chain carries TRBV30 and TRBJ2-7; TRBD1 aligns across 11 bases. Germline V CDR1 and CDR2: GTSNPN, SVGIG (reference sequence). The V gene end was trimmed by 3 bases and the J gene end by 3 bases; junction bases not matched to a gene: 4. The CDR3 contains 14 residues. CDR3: CAWSAGTGGYEQYF. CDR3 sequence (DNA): TGTGCCTGGAGCGCCGGGACAGGGGGCTACGAGCAGTACTTC.